This T cell receptor (beta chain) came from a study of blood T cell repertoires in COVID-19. Study-wide background: Sites across the United States, Italy and Spain contributed samples from acute and convalescent COVID-19.

The CDR3 is 14 residues long. Germline-derived CDR1 and CDR2 are SNHLY and FYNNEI. Germline trimming cut 1 base from V and 4 bases from J; bases unmatched to any gene: 0. The assay was immunoSEQ multiplex PCR, and TCRdb's table has in-frame clones only and misses some. The sample carries under 150,000 clones, around nine tenths recorded once. Sequenced: peripheral blood. This rearrangement joins TRBV2 to TRBJ2-3; 9 bases match TRBD2. The receptor comes from a woman in her 70s who had recovered from COVID-19. The CDR3 is CASSEGTSADTQYF. DNA of the CDR3: TGTGCCAGCAGTGAAGGGACTAGCGCAGATACGCAGTATTTT.